The TCR beta chain described here comes from a study of T-cell memory formation after mild COVID-19. Overall study: TCR clusters showed largely donor specificity. Study conclusions and caveats: Pre-infection memory held some responding clones, suggesting pre-existing cross-reactive T cells responded. The authors left the SARS-CoV-2 specificity of second-wave clones peaking on day 37 unconfirmed.

TCR alpha and TCR beta cDNA libraries carrying sample barcodes and UMIs came from 5'RACE with constant-segment primers. TCRdb re-called the 5' RACE reads through MiXCR, storing one row per CDR3 protein. This sample yields some 440,000 distinct CDR3 sequences, of which around a quarter are seen a single time; 12% belongs to the top ten. Germline V gene lookup returns CDR1 SGHTA and CDR2 FQGNSA. The CDR3 length is 10 residues. Trimming removed 10 bases at V and 14 bases at J, with 15 bases between. Remarks on this clonotype: Its target is not known.

V usage is TRBV7-2 and J usage is TRBJ2-1; D possibly corresponds to TRBD2 (6 bases). Sequenced material: PBMCs or a T cell subset sorted from them (not recorded which). The origin of this receptor is an adult woman who had mild COVID-19 (a few samples of this study predate the infection). Cell type and time point are not known. Written as DNA, the CDR3 is TGTGCCAACAACACTAGCCTCGAGTTCTTC. Protein sequence: CANNTSLEFF.